This T cell receptor (beta chain) emerged from a study of blood T cell repertoires in COVID-19. At the level of the study: The origin of the acute and convalescent COVID-19 samples was the United States, Italy and Spain. PBMCs, B-cell-depleted T cells, or T cells were the source of the cDNA or gDNA that made up the material.

In the study's own analysis: For nucleated cells, counts were estimated from reference gene primer amplification. Only in-frame clones appear in the TCRdb table, and some are missing; sequencing was by immunoSEQ multiplex PCR. V and J calls and clone size come straight from that table; D and trimming were deduced from the DNA. This sample has approximately 310,000 clones, with more than 75% found just once. The junction had 15 bases not matched to a gene; V was cut back by 6 bases and J by 3 bases. Germline V gene data show CDR1 as MDHEN and CDR2 as SYDVKM. This CDR3 comprises 18 residues. The sequenced material came from peripheral blood. This receptor was taken from a middle-aged man with active or convalescent COVID-19. This rearrangement joins TRBV28 to TRBJ2-3, with 10 bases aligning to TRBD2. CDR3: CASSLPTSGLAETDTQYF. The CDR3 nucleotides are TGTGCCAGCAGCCTCCCCACATCTGGACTAGCGGAGACAGATACGCAGTATTTT.